This T cell receptor (beta chain) was captured in a study of cytomegalovirus exposure and HLA in healthy donors (dated by TCRdb to the late 2010s). Broadly, across the study: An earlier analysis of a few hundred of the donors reported 250 to 300 Gb of sequence data and about 120 million unique TCR beta sequences obtained from around 180 million T cells. All discovery cohort repertoires had been generated on a single sequencing platform. Along with the approximately 700-subject first cohort, a separate validation cohort of roughly 110 different subjects was used. Alongside the repertoire data, information on donor age, sex, ethnicity and CMV serostatus was compiled. Rather than using new phenotypic data, the later analysis identified candidate immune exposures from TCR beta sequences and from how often those sequences occurred across donors. High-throughput TCR immunosequencing, statistical association of individual TCRs with disease status, and machine learning were combined to predict cytomegalovirus infection status. A later genetic analysis used genome-wide SNP genotypes for about three fifths of the 666 donors, treating that subset as a discovery cohort. Five DR-DQ haplotypes were handled as single units for association and clustering, since linkage in the cohort was strong. Class I and class II HLA loci were covered by the typing at four-digit resolution. Among about 360 genotyped donors of the cohort, an average of around 240,000 unique TCR beta nucleotide sequences were sequenced per donor, approximately 20% of them non-productive. Typing coverage differed by locus: A, B, C, DRB1 and DQB1 were typed in roughly 620-630 donors, DQA1 in approximately 520, DPA1 in around 580, and DPB1 in about 450. Of the roughly 390 genotyped donors, roughly 85% fell in the genetic ancestry cluster associated with self-reported Caucasian donors. The T cell repertoires of under 750 subjects were profiled by immunosequencing and related to cytomegalovirus serostatus. A later analysis re-examined previously published TCR beta repertoires from roughly 720 donors and added high-resolution HLA genotyping to investigate patterns of TCR occurrence. The study was designed to test whether signatures of past pathogen exposure could be identified by cataloging public T cell receptors. An early release that covered about 600 HLA-typed donors contained approximately 300 gigabases of sequencing data and 75 million to 100 million unique TCR sequences. An earlier analysis of around 640 of the donors used high-throughput TCR beta sequencing to judge whether each TCR beta V gene segment behaved as functional or pseudogenic. What the research found in general, with its limitations: A later analysis found that HLA-associated TCR beta chains were more clonally expanded and had lower generation probabilities than equally common non-associated chains. In vitro tests confirmed that a few of the cytomegalovirus-associated TCR beta chains recognize cytomegalovirus antigens. Cytomegalovirus status was reported to be diagnosed by the classifier with high specificity and sensitivity in both the original and validation cohorts. According to a later genetic analysis, donors in an Asian-associated ancestry cluster had fewer N-insertions in productive TCRs than the roughly 670-donor mean. According to the authors, the approach could potentially be generalized to other disease states and immunological phenotypes. Correlated functional status among segregating V segments might reflect linkage disequilibrium, but an unknown experimental factor could not be ruled out. A later analysis associated some 17,000 TCR beta sequences with specific HLA alleles at a false discovery rate of 0.05. The earlier analysis of almost 600 of the donors excluded some 16 rarely observed V segments, including chromosome 9 orphons, because counts were too low. CMV serostatus was the only immune exposure information available for the cohort. Roughly uniform sequencing depth across donors was assumed in presence/absence analyses, although this assumption may not hold. In an earlier analysis of some 540 of the donors, most TCR beta V segments appeared in productive rearrangements about 90% or about 30% of the time, broadly matching IMGT annotations. A later analysis found that TCR association rates varied across HLA loci, with DRB1 alleles showing the most associated TCRs and HLA-C alleles the fewest. While some public TCRs were present in many individuals, most TCR sequences turned up only very rarely across donors. A further reported finding was that TCR beta sequences accurately predicted the HLA-A and HLA-B alleles for most subjects in the first cohort. Strong co-occurrence of HLA alleles, especially DR and DQ, made assigning TCR associations to individual alleles difficult. A later genetic analysis associated a missense DCLRE1C variant with V-gene and J-gene trimming of TCR beta chains, and an independent cohort replicated the association. Only TCR beta chains were sequenced in this cohort, and the absence of alpha or paired-chain data limited detectable features. Because some donors lacked HLA typing at each locus, the association tests relied only on the typed subset. In a later analysis, several top co-occurrence clusters were reported to appear linked to parvovirus B19, influenza, CMV and Epstein-Barr virus. A cluster of highly shared sequence variants was judged likely to be a technical artifact of the sequencing pipeline. According to a later analysis, most CMV-associated TCR beta chains appeared to be HLA-restricted, and the HLA associations seemed to be driven largely by CMV exposure. The study listed approximately 160 TCR beta chains as associated with cytomegalovirus.

The library was obtained by the immunoSEQ multiplex PCR assay. The multiplex PCR relied on a mix of 60 forward primers for TCR Vbeta segments and 13 reverse primers for TCR Jbeta segments. A multiplex PCR assay on genomic DNA amplified the CDR3 region of rearranged TCR beta genes. The Illumina HiSeq System was used to sequence the amplified TCR beta libraries as 87-base-pair reads. On the authors' methods: A later analysis counted tens of millions of unique TCR beta chains across the 690 or so repertoires, and roughly 10 million of these chains were shared by at least two donors. Raw reads were error-corrected and collapsed into unique sequences with a nearest-neighbor algorithm that merged closely related sequences to remove PCR and sequencing errors. Alignment of CDR3 sequences to IMGT reference sequences was used to assign V, D and J gene segments. For a sequence to be retained, at least a six-nucleotide match to both a V gene segment and a J gene segment was required. A rearrangement was called productive if the CDR3 had no stop codons and remained in frame with V and J, and every other rearrangement was called non-productive. CDR3 was defined by IMGT convention, running from the second conserved V-encoded cysteine to the conserved J-encoded phenylalanine. In an earlier analysis of around 540 of the donors, sequences lacking an unambiguous match to a single V gene segment were excluded. An earlier analysis of 500 to 700 of the donors classified V segments as functional when productive rearrangements were above 56.7% and as segregating when the standard deviation between donors was above 5%. A statistical classification framework was built for diagnosing cytomegalovirus status from the catalog of TCR beta chain sequences. A later analysis assigned V and J genes by comparing TCR nucleotide sequences with IMGT/GENE-DB human TR gene sequences. Using the TCRdist pipeline, a later analysis assigned CDR3 sequences along with most-parsimonious VDJ recombination scenarios. In a later analysis, each TCR beta chain was defined by its CDR3 amino acid sequence together with its V-gene family, and reads without a unique V-gene family were excluded. A later analysis removed 450 to 600 highly shared, low-generation-probability nucleotide sequences to deal with suspected cross-contamination and a sequencing artifact. In a later analysis, a clonal expansion index was calculated for each public chain from normalized within-repertoire ranks of inferred template counts. In a later analysis, generation probabilities were computed using a VDJ recombination model fitted to out-of-frame rearrangements, and the results were checked against IGoR. In a later analysis, hypergeometric tests were used to score TCR-TCR, TCR-HLA and TCR-CMV co-occurrence, with a repertoire-size bias correction applied to TCR pairs. To estimate false discovery rates, a later analysis permuted the HLA or CMV assignments 20 times. In a later analysis, co-occurring TCRs were grouped using DBSCAN, and TCRdist sequence similarity was added for clustering within HLA-allele-positive subsets. Repertoires with fewer than 30,000 or more than 120,000 public chains, plus five repertoires with anomalous nucleotide sharing, were excluded from co-occurrence clustering. TCRdb stores this immuneACCESS table with in-frame sequences only. Part of the clones is absent; in the studies checked, under half of the shortfall reflects unresolved V genes, and no reason is known for the rest. V, J and clone size were drawn from that table, and D and trimming were deduced from the DNA. For this sample there are roughly 150,000 clones; around a tenth appear just once. 1.8% of the sample goes to the ten largest clones.

The cohort was made up of 500 to 800 healthy bone marrow donors. All cohort members were sampled while nominally healthy, although unrecorded immune exposures were likely present. The donor tested CMV seronegative, placing the donor among the approximately 360 seronegative members of the cohort. A peripheral blood sample was provided by each donor, and peripheral blood mononuclear cells were used for TCR beta sequencing. Genomic DNA extraction from the blood cell samples was performed with the Qiagen DNeasy Blood Extraction Kit. Details on this clone: The antigen this receptor binds is unknown. No qualities accompany the bases; no much larger clone lies one base away.

This receptor was identified in a man aged 45-65 years in good health and CMV-seronegative. Sequencing input: PBMCs.

CDR3 reads: CASSLQGAFTDTQYF. The nucleotide sequence is TGCGCCAGCAGTTTACAGGGGGCGTTCACAGATACGCAGTATTTT. This chain is built from TRBV5-1 and TRBJ2-3, and 9 junction bases match TRBD1. Taken from the germline V gene, the CDR1 and CDR2 loops are SGHRS and YFSETQ. The CDR3 sequence holds 15 residues, the cysteine and phenylalanine included. Just CDR3 DNA is preserved here, 45 bases in frame from base 1. V and J are trimmed by 5 bases and 2 bases, and the gene matches miss 6 bases of the junction. With the rest looked up from the reference TRBV5-1 and TRBJ2-3 genes rather than sequenced, the full variable domain is KAGVTQTPRYLIKTRGQQVTLSCSPISGHRSVSWYQQTPGQGLQFLFEYFSETQRNKGNFPGRFSGRQFSNSRSEMNVSTLELGDSALYLCASSLQGAFTDTQYFGPGTRLTVL.